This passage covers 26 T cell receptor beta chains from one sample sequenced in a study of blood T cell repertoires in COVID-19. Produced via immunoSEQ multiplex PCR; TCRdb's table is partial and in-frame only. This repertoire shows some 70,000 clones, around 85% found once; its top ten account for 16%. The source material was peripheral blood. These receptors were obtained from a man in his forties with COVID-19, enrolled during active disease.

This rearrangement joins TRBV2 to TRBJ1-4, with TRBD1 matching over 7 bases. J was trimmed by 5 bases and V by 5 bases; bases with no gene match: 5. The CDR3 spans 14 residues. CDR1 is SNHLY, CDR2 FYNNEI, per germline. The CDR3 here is CASSQGTENEKLFF. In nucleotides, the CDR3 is TGTGCCAGCAGTCAAGGGACAGAAAATGAAAAACTGTTTTTT.

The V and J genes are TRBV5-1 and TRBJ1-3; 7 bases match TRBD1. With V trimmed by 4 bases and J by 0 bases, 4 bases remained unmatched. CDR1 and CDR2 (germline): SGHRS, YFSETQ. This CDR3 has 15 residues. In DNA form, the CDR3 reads TGCGCCAGCAGCCGGACAGGAGACTCTGGAAACACCATATATTTT. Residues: CASSRTGDSGNTIYF.

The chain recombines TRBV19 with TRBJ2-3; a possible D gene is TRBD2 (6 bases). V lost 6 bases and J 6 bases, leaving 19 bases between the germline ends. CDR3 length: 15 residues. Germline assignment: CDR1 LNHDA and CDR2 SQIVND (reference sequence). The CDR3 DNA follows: TGTGCCAGTAGCCCCCGGGCGGGAAGTGGTGATACGCAGTATTTT. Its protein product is CASSPRAGSGDTQYF.

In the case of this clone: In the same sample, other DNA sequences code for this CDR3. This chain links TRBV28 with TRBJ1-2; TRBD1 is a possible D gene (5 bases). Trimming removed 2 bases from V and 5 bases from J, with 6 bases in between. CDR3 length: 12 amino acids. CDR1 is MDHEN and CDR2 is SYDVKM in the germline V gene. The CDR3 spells CASSLAGYGYTF. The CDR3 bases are TGTGCCAGCAGTTTAGCAGGGTATGGCTACACCTTC.

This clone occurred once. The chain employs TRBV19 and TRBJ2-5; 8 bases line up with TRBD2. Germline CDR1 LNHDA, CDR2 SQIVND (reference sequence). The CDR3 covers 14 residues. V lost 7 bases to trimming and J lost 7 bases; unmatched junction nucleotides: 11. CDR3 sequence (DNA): TGTGCCAGTACCCCCCAAGCGGGGGTCGGGACCCAGTACTTC. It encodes CASTPQAGVGTQYF.

This chain's CDR3 is CASSQQRTTDTQYF. The CDR3 coding sequence is TGTGCCAGCAGCCAACAGCGGACCACAGATACGCAGTATTTT. The rearrangement uses TRBV3-1 (or the pseudogene TRBV3-2) and TRBJ2-3; a weak D match, TRBD2 (5 bases). The CDR3 has 14 residues. Trimming stripped 2 bases from V and 2 bases from J, with 8 bases between. CDR1 and CDR2 (germline): LGHDT, YNNKEL (reference sequence).

CDR3 sequence reads: CASSFLRRGQNTGELFF. DNA for the CDR3: TGTGCCAGCAGCTTCCTACGGAGGGGGCAGAACACCGGGGAGCTGTTTTTT. The chain couples TRBV13 to TRBJ2-2, with TRBD1 as a possible D gene (7 bases). The germline V and J ends were trimmed by 3 bases and 1 base, with 15 bases remaining between them. The CDR3 has 17 residues. CDR1 and CDR2 from the germline V gene are PRHDT and FYEKMQ (reference sequence).

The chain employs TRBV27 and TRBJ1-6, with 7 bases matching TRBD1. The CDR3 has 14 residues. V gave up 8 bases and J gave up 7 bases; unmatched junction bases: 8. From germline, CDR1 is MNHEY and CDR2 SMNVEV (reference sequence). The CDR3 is CASSFRDRNSPLHF. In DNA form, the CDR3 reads TGTGCCAGCTCATTCCGGGACAGAAATTCACCCCTCCACTTT.

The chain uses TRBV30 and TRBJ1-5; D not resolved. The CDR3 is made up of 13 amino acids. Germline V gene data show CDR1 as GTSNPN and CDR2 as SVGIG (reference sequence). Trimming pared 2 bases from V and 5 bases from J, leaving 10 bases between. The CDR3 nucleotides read TGTGCCTGGAGTCGGCAGGAAGATCAGCCCCAGCATTTT. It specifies CAWSRQEDQPQHF.

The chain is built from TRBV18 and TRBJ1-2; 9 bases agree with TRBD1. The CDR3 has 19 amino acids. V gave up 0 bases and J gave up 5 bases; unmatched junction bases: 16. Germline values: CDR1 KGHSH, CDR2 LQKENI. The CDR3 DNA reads TGTGCCAGCTCACCACCGCCGGGACAGGGTATGGGGATACTATATGGCTACACCTTC. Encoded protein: CASSPPPGQGMGILYGYTF.

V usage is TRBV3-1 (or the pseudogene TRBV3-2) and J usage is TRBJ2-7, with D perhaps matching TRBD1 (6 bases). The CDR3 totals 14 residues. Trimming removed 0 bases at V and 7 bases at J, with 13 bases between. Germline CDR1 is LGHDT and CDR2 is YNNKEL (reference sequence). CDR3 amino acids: CASSQEGALVEQYF. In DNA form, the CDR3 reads TGTGCCAGCAGCCAAGAGGGGGCGTTAGTGGAGCAGTACTTC.

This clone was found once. The CDR3 reads CASIPQTGYNTEAFF. The CDR3 region has the DNA TGTGCCAGCATTCCACAAACAGGGTACAACACTGAAGCTTTCTTT. The chain couples TRBV2 to TRBJ1-1, with TRBD1 as a possible D gene (6 bases). This CDR3 is built from 15 residues. V lost 7 bases and J lost 2, with 17 bases in between. Germline CDR1 is SNHLY and CDR2 is FYNNEI.

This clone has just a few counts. CDR3 amino acids: CASPGGILSGGGYTF. The CDR3 bases are TGTGCCAGCCCGGGCGGCATTCTTTCAGGGGGCGGCTACACCTTC. The rearrangement links TRBV6-4 to TRBJ1-2; 8 nucleotides line up with TRBD1. Trimming took 8 bases from V and 8 from J; bases not matched to a gene: 16. This CDR3 comprises 15 residues. Germline CDR1 is MRHNA and CDR2 is SNTAGT.

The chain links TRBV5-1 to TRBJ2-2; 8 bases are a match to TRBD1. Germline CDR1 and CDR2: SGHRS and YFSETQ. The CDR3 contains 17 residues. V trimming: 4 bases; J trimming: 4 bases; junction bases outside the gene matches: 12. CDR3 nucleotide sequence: TGCGCCAGCAGCCTCCAAGGACAGGGAAGAGTCACCGGGGAGCTGTTTTTT. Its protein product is CASSLQGQGRVTGELFF.

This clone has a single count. CDR3 residues: CASRHAHEQYF. DNA for the CDR3: TGTGCCAGCAGACACGCCCACGAGCAGTACTTC. J is TRBJ2-7 and V is TRBV3-1 (or the pseudogene TRBV3-2), with unresolved D. V lost 6 bases and J lost 5, with 8 bases in between. Germline V CDR1 and CDR2: LGHDT, YNNKEL (reference sequence). CDR3 length equals 11 residues.

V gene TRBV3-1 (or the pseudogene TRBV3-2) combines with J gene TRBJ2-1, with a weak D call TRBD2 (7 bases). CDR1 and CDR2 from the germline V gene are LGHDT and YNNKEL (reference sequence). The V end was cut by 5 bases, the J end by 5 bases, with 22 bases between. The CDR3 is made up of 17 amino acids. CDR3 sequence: CASSSLARGAGNNEQFF. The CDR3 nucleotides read TGTGCCAGCAGCTCTCTAGCTCGGGGGGCCGGCAACAATGAGCAGTTCTTC.

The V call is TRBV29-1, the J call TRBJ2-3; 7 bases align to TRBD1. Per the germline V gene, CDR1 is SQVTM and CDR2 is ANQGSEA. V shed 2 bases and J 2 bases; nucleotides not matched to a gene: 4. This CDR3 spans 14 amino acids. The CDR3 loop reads CSVERGQDTDTQYF. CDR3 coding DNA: TGCAGCGTTGAAAGGGGGCAGGACACAGATACGCAGTATTTT.

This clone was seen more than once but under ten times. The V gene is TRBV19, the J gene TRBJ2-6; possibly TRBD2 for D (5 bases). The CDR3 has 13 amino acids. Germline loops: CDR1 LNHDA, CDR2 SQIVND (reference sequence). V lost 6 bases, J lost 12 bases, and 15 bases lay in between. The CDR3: CASSGRVGLVLTF. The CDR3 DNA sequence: TGTGCCAGTAGCGGGCGGGTAGGGCTCGTCCTGACTTTC. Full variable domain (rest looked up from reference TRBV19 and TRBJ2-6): DGGITQSPKYLFRKEGQNVTLSCEQNLNHDAMYWYRQDPGQGLRLIYYSQIVNDFQKGDIAEGYSVSREKKESFPLTVTSAQKNPTAFYLCASSGRVGLVLTFGAGSRLTVL.

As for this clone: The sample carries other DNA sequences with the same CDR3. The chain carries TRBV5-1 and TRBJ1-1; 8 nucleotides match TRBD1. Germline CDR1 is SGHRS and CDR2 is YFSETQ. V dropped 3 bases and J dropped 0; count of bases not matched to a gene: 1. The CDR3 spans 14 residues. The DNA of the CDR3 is TGCGCCAGCAGCTCGACAGGGGTGAACACTGAAGCTTTCTTT. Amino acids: CASSSTGVNTEAFF.

The CDR3 reads CASGLVDTPGTGLDTQYF. In DNA, the CDR3 is TGTGCTAGTGGTTTGGTCGACACTCCCGGGACAGGGTTGGATACGCAGTATTTT. The chain recombines TRBV12-5 with TRBJ2-3, with 9 bases lining up with TRBD1. The CDR3 has 18 residues. V was clipped by 0 bases and J by 6 bases; unmatched bases: 13. Per germline, CDR1 LGHNT and CDR2 FRNRAP. The complete variable domain, with remaining parts taken from reference TRBV12-5 and TRBJ2-3, reads DARVTQTPRHKVTEMGQEVTMRCQPILGHNTVFWYRQTMMQGLELLAYFRNRAPLDDSGMPKDRFSAEMPDATLATLKIQPSEPRDSAVYFCASGLVDTPGTGLDTQYFGPGTRLTVL.

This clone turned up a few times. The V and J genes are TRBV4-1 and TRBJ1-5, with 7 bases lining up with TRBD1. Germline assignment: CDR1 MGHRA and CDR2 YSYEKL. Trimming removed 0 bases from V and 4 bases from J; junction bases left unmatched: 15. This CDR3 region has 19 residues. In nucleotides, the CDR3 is TGCGCCAGCAGCCAAGATCTGAGGTTACGCAGGGGGATTAATCAGCCCCAGCATTTT. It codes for CASSQDLRLRRGINQPQHF.

The CDR3 coding sequence is TGTGCCAGCAGCTTGCTTGCAGGGGGCGGCGAGACCCAGTACTTC. Its protein product is CASSLLAGGGETQYF. This chain connects TRBV5-5 to TRBJ2-5; TRBD1 aligns across 8 bases. The CDR3 is made up of 15 amino acids. Germline loops: CDR1 SGHKS, CDR2 YYEKEE (reference sequence). Losses at the gene ends were 1 base for V and 5 bases for J; bases not matched to a gene: 7.

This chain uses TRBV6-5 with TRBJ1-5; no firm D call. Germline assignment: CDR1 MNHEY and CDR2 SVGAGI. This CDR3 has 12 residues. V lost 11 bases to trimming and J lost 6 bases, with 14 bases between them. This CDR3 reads CAAGEGLQPQHF. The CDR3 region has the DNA TGTGCCGCAGGTGAGGGCCTTCAGCCCCAGCATTTT.

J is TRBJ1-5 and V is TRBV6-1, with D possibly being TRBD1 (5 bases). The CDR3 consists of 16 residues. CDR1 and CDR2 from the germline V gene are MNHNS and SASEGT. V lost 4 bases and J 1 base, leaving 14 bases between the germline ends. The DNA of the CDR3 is TGTGCCAGCAGTGCCAATACAGGATTAAGCAATCAGCCCCAGCATTTT. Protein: CASSANTGLSNQPQHF.

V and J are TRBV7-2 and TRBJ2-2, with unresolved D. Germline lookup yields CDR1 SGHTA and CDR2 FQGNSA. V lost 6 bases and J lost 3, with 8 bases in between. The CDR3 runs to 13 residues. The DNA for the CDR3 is TGTGCCAGCAGTTTCTACGACACCGGGGAGCTGTTTTTT. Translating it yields CASSFYDTGELFF.

The CDR3 is CLTVNQPQHF. The CDR3 region has the DNA TGTCTGACTGTAAACCAGCCCCAGCATTTT. The chain is built from TRBV7-2 and TRBJ1-5; D gene ambiguous. Germline-derived CDR1 and CDR2 are SGHTA and FQGNSA. The CDR3 runs 10 residues.